This is a list of T cell receptor beta chains from one sample in a study of T cells expressing NK-cell markers. After re-calling the 5' RACE reads, TCRdb lists one entry per CDR3 protein, DNA absent. The sample has roughly 110,000 distinct CDR3 sequences. Sequencing was done on a sample of blood T cells: a sorted CD56 or NKG2C T cell subset, CD4+ or CD8+ T cells, or bulk PBMC T cells (not recorded which). The receptors were sampled from a woman aged 18 to 75 in good health. CDR3s include the opening cysteine and the closing phenylalanine or tryptophan.

J gene	V gene	CDR3 protein
TRBJ1-1	TRBV11-1	CASSLALDRDAFF
TRBJ2-3	TRBV9	CASSDRLGTDTQYF
TRBJ1-1	TRBV6-6	CASSSRANEAFF
TRBJ2-1	TRBV28	CASSLWLAGGGAYNEQFF
TRBJ1-3	TRBV12-2	CASRLAFLPGENTSGNTIYF
TRBJ2-7	TRBV6-1	CASGSVLAVYEQYF
TRBJ2-7	TRBV20-1	CSARDLERAYEQYF
TRBJ2-3	TRBV5-1	CASSFYRGTDTQYF
TRBJ2-3	TRBV11-1	CASSLTSGGLDTQYF
TRBJ2-5	TRBV7-8	CASSRRGQAPGTQYF
TRBJ2-7	TRBV29-1	CSVPSGRSPEQYF
TRBJ2-1	TRBV10-3	CAIRPGLAGGPSYNEQFF
TRBJ2-7	TRBV24-1	CATSETGAGDYEQYF